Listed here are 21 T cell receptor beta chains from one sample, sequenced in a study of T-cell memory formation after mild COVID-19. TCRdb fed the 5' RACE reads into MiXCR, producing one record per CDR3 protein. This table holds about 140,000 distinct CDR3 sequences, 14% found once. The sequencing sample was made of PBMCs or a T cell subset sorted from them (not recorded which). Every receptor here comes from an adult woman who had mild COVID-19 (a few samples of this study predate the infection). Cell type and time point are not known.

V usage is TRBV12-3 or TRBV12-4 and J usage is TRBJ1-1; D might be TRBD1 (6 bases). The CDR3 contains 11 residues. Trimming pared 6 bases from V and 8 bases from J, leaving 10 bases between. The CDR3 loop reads CASRLGGEAFF. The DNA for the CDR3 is TGTGCCAGCAGGTTGGGGGGCGAAGCTTTCTTT.

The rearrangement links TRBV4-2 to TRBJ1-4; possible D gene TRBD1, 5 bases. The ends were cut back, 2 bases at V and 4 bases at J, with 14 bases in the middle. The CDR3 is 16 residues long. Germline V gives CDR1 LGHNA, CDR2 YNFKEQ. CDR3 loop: CASSQRGRGDNEKLFF. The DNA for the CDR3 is TGTGCCAGCAGCCAACGGGGGAGAGGGGATAATGAAAAACTGTTTTTT.

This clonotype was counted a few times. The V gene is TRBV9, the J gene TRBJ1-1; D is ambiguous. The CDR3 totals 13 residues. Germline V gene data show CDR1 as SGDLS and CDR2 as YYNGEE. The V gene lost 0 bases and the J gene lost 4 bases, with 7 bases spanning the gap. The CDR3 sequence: CASSVVGRTEAFF. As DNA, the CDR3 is TGTGCCAGCAGCGTAGTTGGCCGCACTGAAGCTTTCTTT.

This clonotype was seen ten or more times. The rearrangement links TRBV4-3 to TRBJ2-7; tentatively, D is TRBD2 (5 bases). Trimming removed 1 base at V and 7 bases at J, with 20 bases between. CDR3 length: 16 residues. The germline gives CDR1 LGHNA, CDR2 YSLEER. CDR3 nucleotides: TGCGCCAGCAGCCAAGGCCGGGTAGCTAGTCCGGGGGAGCAGTACTTC. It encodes CASSQGRVASPGEQYF.

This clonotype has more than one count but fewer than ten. CDR3 residues: CASSANGGWGSYEQYF. The DNA for the CDR3 is TGTGCCAGCAGCGCCAATGGGGGCTGGGGTTCCTACGAGCAGTACTTC. The chain links TRBV7-9 to TRBJ2-7; D is possibly TRBD1 (6 bases). The CDR3 spans 16 residues. Between the trimmed V and J ends, which lost 5 bases and 1 base, there was a span of 18 bases. CDR1 and CDR2 from the germline V gene are SEHNR and FQNEAQ (reference sequence).

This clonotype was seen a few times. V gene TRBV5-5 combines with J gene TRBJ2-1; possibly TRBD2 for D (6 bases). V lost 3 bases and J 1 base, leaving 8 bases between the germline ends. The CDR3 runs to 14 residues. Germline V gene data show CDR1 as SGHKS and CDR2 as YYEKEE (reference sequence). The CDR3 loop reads CASSSGGSYNEQFF. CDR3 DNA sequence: TGTGCCAGCAGCTCTGGGGGGTCCTACAATGAGCAGTTCTTC. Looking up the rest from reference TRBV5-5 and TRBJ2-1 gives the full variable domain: DAGVTQSPTHLIKTRGQQVTLRCSPISGHKSVSWYQQVLGQGPQFIFQYYEKEERGRGNFPDRFSARQFPNYSSELNVNALLLGDSALYLCASSSGGSYNEQFFGPGTRLTVL.

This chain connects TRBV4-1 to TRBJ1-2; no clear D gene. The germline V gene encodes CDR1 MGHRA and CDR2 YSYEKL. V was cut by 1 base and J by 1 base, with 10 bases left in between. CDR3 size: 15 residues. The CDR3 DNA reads TGCGCCAGCAGCCAAGGGCAAAGCGGTAACTATGGCTACACCTTC. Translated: CASSQGQSGNYGYTF.

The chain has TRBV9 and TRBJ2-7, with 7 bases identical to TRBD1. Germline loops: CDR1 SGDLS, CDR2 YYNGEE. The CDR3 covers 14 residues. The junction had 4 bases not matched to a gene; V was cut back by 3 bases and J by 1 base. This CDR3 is CASSARTGSYEQYF. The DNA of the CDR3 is TGTGCCAGCAGCGCTCGGACAGGATCCTACGAGCAGTACTTC.

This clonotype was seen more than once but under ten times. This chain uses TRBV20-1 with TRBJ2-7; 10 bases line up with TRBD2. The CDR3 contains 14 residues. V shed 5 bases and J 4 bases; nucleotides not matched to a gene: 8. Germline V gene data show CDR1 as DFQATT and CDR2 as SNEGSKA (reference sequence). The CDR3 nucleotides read TGCAGTGCTCAAACTAGCGGGGCCAGATACGAGCAGTACTTC. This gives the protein CSAQTSGARYEQYF.

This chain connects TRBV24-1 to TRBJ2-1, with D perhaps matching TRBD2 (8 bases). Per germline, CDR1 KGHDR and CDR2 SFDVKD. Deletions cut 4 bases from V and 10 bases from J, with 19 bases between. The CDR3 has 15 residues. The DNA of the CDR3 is TGTGCCACCAGTGAGGCGGGACTAGGGGACAGAGAGCAGTTCTTC. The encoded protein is CATSEAGLGDREQFF.

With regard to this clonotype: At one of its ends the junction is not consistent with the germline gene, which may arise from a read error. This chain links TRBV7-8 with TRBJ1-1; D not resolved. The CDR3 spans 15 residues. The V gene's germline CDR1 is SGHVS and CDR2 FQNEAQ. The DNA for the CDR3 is TGTGCCAGCAGCTTAGAATCAGATCTGAACACTGGAGCTTTCTTT. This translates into CASSLESDLNTGAFF.

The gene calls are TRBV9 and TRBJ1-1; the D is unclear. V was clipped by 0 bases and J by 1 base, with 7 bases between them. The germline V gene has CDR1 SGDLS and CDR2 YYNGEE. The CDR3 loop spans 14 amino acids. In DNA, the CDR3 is TGTGCCAGCAGCGTAGACGGGCAGAACACTGAAGCTTTCTTT. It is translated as CASSVDGQNTEAFF.

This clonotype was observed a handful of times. CDR3 loop: CASSFQGQPQHF. The CDR3 DNA reads TGTGCCAGCAGCTTCCAGGGTCAGCCCCAGCATTTT. The rearrangement joins TRBV7-9 to TRBJ1-5; possibly TRBD1 for D (5 bases). The V end lost 3 bases, the J end lost 6 bases, and 6 bases lay between the germline ends. The CDR3 extends over 12 amino acids. CDR1 SEHNR and CDR2 FQNEAQ come from the germline V gene (reference sequence).

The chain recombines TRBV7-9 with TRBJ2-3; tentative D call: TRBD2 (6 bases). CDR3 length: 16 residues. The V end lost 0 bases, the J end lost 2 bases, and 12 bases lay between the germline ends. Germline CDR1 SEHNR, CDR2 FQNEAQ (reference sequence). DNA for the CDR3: TGTGCCAGCAGCTTAGCGGCCGCGGGGCTCACAGATACGCAGTATTTT. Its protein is CASSLAAAGLTDTQYF. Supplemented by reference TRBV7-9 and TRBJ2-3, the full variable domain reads DTGVSQNPRHKITKRGQNVTFRCDPISEHNRLYWYRQTLGQGPEFLTYFQNEAQLEKSRLLSDRFSAERPKGSFSTLEIQRTEQGDSAMYLCASSLAAAGLTDTQYFGPGTRLTVL.

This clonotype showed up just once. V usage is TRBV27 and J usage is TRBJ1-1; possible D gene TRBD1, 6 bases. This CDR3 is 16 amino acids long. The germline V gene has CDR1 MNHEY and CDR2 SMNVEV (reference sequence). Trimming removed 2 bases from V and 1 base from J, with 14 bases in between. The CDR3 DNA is TGTGCCAGCAGTTTAGGGACCGGGACACCGAACACTGAAGCTTTCTTT. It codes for CASSLGTGTPNTEAFF.

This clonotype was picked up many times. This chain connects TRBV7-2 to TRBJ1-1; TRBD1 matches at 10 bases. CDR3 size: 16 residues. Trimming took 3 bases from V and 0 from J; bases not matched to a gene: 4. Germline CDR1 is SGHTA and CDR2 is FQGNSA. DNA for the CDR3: TGTGCCAGCAGCTTGGGACAGGGGCGATTGAACACTGAAGCTTTCTTT. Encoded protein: CASSLGQGRLNTEAFF.

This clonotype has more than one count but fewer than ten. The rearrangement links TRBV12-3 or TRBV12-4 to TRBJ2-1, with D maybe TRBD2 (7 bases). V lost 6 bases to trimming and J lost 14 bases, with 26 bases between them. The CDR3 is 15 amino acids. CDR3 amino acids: CASSRLGGAGPLEFF. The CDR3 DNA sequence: TGTGCCAGCAGCCGGTTAGGGGGGGCAGGCCCCTTGGAGTTCTTC.

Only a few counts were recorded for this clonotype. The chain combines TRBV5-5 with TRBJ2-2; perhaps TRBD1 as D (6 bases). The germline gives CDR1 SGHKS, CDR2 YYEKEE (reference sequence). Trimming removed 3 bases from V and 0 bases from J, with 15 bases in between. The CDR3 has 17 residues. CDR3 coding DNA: TGTGCCAGCAGCTGGGAACAGGGTATCCCGAACACCGGGGAGCTGTTTTTT. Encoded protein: CASSWEQGIPNTGELFF.

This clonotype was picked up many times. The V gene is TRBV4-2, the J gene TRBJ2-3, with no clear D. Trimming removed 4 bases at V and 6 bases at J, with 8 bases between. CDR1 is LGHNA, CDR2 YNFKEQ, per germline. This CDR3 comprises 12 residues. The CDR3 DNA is TGTGCCAGCAGCCCCCCGAGCGATACGCAGTATTTT. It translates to CASSPPSDTQYF.

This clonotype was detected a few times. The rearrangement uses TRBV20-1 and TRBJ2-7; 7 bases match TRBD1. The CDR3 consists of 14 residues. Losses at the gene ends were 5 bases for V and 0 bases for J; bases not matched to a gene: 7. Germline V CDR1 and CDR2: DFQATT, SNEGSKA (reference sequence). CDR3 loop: CSAPGTESSYEQYF. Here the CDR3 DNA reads TGCAGTGCTCCGGGGACAGAAAGCTCCTACGAGCAGTACTTC.

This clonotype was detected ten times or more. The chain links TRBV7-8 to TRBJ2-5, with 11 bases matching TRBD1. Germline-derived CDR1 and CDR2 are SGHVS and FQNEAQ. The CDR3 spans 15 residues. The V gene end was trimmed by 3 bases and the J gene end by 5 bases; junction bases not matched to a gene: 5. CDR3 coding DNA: TGTGCCAGCAGCTTTGGGACAGGGGGAGGCGAGACCCAGTACTTC. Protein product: CASSFGTGGGETQYF.